This T cell receptor (beta chain) was recorded in a study of beta chain features in type 1 diabetes. The CDR3 sequence is 16 residues long. The V segment lost 1 base and the J segment 3 bases; nucleotides outside the gene matches: 6. Germline V gene sequence: CDR1 SGHVS, CDR2 FNYEAQ. This clone was counted only a few times. Antigen: not known. The entirety of the isolated RNA underwent reverse transcription, so expressed TCRB transcripts were sequenced. The table came from immunoSEQ multiplex PCR; TCRdb's copy has only in-frame clones and leaves some out. The data hold about 660,000 clones, with over 13% observed a single time. General study findings and limits: Shortening of TCRB CDR3s, moderate but significant, appeared in all four CD4+ subsets of Type 1 diabetes patients. VDJ junctions in type 1 diabetes patients carried more deletions and fewer insertions.

V usage is TRBV7-6 and J usage is TRBJ2-7; 10 bases are shared with TRBD1. This TCR derives from a young man with type 1 diabetes. Specimen: naive CD4+ T cells from blood. CDR3 sequence: CASSLGRGQGNYEQYF. The DNA of the CDR3 is TGTGCCAGCAGCTTAGGCCGGGGACAGGGGAACTACGAGCAGTACTTC.